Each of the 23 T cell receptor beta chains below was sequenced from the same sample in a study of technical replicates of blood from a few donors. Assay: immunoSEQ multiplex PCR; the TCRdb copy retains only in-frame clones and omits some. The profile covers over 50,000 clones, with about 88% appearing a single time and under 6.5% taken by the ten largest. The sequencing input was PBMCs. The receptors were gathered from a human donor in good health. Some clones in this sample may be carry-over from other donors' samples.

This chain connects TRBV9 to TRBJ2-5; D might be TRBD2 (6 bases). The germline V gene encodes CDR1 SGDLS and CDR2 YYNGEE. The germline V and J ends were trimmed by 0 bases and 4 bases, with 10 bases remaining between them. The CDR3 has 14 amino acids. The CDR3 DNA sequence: TGTGCCAGCAGCGTAGATTTGGGGGGAGAGACCCAGTACTTC. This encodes CASSVDLGGETQYF.

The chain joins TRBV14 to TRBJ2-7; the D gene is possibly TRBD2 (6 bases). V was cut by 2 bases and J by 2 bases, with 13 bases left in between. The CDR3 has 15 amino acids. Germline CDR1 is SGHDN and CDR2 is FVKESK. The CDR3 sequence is CASSQLLGSPYEQYF. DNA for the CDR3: TGTGCCAGCAGCCAACTCCTCGGGAGTCCCTACGAGCAGTACTTC. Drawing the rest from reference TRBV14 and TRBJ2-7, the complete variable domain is EAGVTQFPSHSVIEKGQTVTLRCDPISGHDNLYWYRRVMGKEIKFLLHFVKESKQDESGMPNNRFLAERTGGTYSTLKVQPAELEDSGVYFCASSQLLGSPYEQYFGPGTRLTVT.

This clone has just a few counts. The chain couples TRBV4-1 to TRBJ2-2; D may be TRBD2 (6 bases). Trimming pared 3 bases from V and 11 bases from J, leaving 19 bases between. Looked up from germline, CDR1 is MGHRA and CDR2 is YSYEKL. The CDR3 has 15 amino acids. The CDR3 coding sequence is TGCGCCAGCAGCCACTTTACGGGGGATCGGAGAGAGCTGTTTTTT. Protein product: CASSHFTGDRRELFF.

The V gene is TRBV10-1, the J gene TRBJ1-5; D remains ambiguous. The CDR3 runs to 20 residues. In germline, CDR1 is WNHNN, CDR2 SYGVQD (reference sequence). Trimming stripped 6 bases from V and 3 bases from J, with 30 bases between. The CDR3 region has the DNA TGCGCCAGCAGCGGAATAAACGGGAATCCCGGCCCCGGCTCCAATCAGCCCCAGCATTTT. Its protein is CASSGINGNPGPGSNQPQHF.

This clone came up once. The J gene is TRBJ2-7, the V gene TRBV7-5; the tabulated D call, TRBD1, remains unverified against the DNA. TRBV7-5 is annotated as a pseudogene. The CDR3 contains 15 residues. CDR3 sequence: CVRSHRTGISYEQYF. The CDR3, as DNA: TGTGTCAGAAGCCACAGGACAGGTATCTCCTACGAGCAGTACTTC.

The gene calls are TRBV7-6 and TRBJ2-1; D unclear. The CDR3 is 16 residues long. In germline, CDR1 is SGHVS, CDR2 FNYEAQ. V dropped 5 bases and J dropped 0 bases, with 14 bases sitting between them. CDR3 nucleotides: TGTGCCAGCAGCCCCCGTTCGAGAAGCTCCTACAATGAGCAGTTCTTC. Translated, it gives CASSPRSRSSYNEQFF.

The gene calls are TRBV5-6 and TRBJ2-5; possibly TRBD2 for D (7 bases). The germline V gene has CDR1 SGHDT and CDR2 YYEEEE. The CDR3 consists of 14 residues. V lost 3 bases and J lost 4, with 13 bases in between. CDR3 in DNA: TGTGCCAGCAGCTCCGGGGGGCGGGTAGAGACCCAGTACTTC. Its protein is CASSSGGRVETQYF.

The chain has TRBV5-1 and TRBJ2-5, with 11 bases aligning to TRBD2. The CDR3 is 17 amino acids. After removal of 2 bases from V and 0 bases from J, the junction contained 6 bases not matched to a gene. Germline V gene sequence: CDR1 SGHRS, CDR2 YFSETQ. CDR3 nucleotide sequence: TGCGCCAGCAGCTTTTATGTAGCGGGGGGGGACCAAGAGACCCAGTACTTC. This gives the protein CASSFYVAGGDQETQYF.

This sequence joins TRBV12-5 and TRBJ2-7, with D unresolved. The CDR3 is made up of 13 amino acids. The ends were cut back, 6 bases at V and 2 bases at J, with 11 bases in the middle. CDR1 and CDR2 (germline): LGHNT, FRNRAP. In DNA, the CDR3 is TGTGCTAGTGGAACCCCATACACCTACGAGCAGTACTTC. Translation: CASGTPYTYEQYF. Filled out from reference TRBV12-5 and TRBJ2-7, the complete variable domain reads DARVTQTPRHKVTEMGQEVTMRCQPILGHNTVFWYRQTMMQGLELLAYFRNRAPLDDSGMPKDRFSAEMPDATLATLKIQPSEPRDSAVYFCASGTPYTYEQYFGPGTRLTVT.

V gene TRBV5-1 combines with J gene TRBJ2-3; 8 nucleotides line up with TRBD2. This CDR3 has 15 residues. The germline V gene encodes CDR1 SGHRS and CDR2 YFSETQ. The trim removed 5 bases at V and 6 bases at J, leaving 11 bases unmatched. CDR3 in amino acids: CASSISGAPEDTQYF. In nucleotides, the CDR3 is TGCGCCAGCAGTATTAGCGGGGCCCCTGAGGATACGCAGTATTTT.

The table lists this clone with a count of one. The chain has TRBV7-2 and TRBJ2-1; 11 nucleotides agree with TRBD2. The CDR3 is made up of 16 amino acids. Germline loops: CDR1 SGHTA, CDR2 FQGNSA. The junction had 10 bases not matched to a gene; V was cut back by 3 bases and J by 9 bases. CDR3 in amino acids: CASSFRHGTSGVEQFF. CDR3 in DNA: TGTGCCAGCAGCTTCCGACACGGGACTAGCGGAGTTGAGCAGTTCTTC.

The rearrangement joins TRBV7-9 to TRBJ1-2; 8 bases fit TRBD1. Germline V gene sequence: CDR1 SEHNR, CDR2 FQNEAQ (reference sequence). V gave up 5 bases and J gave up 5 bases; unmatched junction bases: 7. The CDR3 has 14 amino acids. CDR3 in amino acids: CASSQGQGVYGYTF. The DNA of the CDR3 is TGTGCCAGCAGCCAAGGACAGGGTGTATATGGCTACACCTTC. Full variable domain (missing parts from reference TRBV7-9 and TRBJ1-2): DTGVSQNPRHKITKRGQNVTFRCDPISEHNRLYWYRQTLGQGPEFLTYFQNEAQLEKSRLLSDRFSAERPKGSFSTLEIQRTEQGDSAMYLCASSQGQGVYGYTFGSGTRLTVV.

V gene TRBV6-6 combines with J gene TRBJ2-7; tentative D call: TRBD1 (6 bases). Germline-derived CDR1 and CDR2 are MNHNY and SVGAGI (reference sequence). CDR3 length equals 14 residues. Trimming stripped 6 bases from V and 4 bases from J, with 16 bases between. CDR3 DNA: TGTGCCAGCAGCCCGGGACACCCTGTTTACGAGCAGTACTTC. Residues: CASSPGHPVYEQYF.

CDR3: CASSQPGRGGNEQFF. The DNA for the CDR3 is TGTGCCAGCAGCCAACCGGGGCGGGGGGGCAATGAGCAGTTCTTC. The gene calls are TRBV4-2 and TRBJ2-1; 9 nucleotides match TRBD2. After removal of 2 bases from V and 6 bases from J, the junction contained 5 bases not matched to a gene. This CDR3 is built from 15 residues. Germline V gene data show CDR1 as LGHNA and CDR2 as YNFKEQ.

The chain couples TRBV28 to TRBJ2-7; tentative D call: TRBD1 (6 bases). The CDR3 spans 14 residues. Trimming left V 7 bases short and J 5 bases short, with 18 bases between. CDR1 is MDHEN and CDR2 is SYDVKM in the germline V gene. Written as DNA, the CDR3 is TGTGCCAGCACCGAAAGGGTCAGGGGACACGAGCAGTACTTC. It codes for CASTERVRGHEQYF.

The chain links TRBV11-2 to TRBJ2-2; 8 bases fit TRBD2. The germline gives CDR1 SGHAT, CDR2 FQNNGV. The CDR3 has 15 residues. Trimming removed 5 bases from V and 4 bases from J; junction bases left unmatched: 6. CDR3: CASSTGLGGTGELFF. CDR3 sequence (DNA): TGTGCCAGCAGCACGGGACTAGGCGGCACCGGGGAGCTGTTTTTT.

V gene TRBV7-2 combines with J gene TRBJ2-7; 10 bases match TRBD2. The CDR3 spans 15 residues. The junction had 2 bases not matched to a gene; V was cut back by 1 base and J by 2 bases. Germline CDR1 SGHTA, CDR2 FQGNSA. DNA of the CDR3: TGTGCCAGCAGCTTAGTAGCGGGAGGTACCTACGAGCAGTACTTC. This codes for CASSLVAGGTYEQYF.

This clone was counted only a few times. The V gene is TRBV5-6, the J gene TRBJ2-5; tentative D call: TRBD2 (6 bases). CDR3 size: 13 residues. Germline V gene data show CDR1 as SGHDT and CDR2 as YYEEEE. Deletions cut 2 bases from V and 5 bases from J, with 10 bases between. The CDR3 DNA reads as TGTGCCAGCAGCTTTGGGGGGAGGGAGACCCAGTACTTC. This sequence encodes CASSFGGRETQYF.

CDR3 sequence reads: CASSLPASGERRTGELFF. The CDR3 bases are TGCGCCAGCAGCTTGCCGGCTAGCGGGGAAAGGAGGACCGGGGAGCTGTTTTTT. This chain connects TRBV5-1 to TRBJ2-2; 9 bases line up with TRBD2. Germline lookup yields CDR1 SGHRS and CDR2 YFSETQ. Trimming at V came to 1 base and at J to 5 bases, leaving 12 bases not matched to a gene. This CDR3 region has 18 residues.

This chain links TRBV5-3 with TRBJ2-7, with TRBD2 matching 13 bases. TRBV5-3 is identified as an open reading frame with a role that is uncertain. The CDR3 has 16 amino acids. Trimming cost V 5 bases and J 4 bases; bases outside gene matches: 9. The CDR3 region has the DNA TGTGCCAGAAGTAATCTCGGACTAGCGGGAGCATACGAGCAGTACTTC. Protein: CARSNLGLAGAYEQYF.

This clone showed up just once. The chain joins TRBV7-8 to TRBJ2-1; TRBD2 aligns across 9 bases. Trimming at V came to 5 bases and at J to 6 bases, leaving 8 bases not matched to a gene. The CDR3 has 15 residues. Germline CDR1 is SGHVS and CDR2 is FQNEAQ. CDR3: CASSKVAGEVNEQFF. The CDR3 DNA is TGTGCCAGCAGCAAGGTAGCGGGAGAGGTCAATGAGCAGTTCTTC.

CDR3 residues: CASSPRTGGGYGYTF. CDR3 sequence (DNA): TGTGCCAGCAGCCCTAGGACAGGGGGTGGCTATGGCTACACCTTC. J is TRBJ1-2 and V is TRBV9; the match to TRBD1 covers 10 bases. Trimming at V came to 4 bases and at J to 4 bases, leaving 7 bases not matched to a gene. CDR1 SGDLS and CDR2 YYNGEE come from the germline V gene. The CDR3 is 15 amino acids.

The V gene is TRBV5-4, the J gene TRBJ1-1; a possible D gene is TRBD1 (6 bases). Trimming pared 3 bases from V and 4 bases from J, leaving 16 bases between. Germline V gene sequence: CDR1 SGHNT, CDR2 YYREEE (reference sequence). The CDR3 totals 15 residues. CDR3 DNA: TGTGCCAGCAGCTCTCCAGAACAGGGCCCCACTGAAGCTTTCTTT. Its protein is CASSSPEQGPTEAFF.